The entry that follows covers one T cell receptor (beta chain) sequence. Its antigen is as yet unknown. RNA amounts of about 0.5 to 1 ug underwent reverse transcription with random hexamers. TCRdb used MiXCR to reprocess the immunoSEQ multiplex PCR reads, holding one entry per CDR3 protein. The sample lists about 300,000 distinct CDR3 sequences; roughly 90% were seen once. This sample is drawn from a study of CD8 T cells in Susac syndrome. Study-wide findings and caveats: Regarding the TCR sequencing and HLA analysis, the study admitted that a relatively small number of individuals were involved.

V was trimmed by 8 bases and J by 5 bases, leaving 12 bases between them. This CDR3 comprises 12 residues. The V gene's germline CDR1 is MNHNS and CDR2 SASEGT. Sequencing used CD8+ T cells from PBMCs. This chain links TRBV6-1 with TRBJ1-2, with D possibly matching TRBD1 (5 bases). The clonotype comes from a human donor with multiple sclerosis. As DNA, the CDR3 is TGTGCCAGCTGGGGGGGGGATTATGGCTACACCTTC. This translates into CASWGGDYGYTF.